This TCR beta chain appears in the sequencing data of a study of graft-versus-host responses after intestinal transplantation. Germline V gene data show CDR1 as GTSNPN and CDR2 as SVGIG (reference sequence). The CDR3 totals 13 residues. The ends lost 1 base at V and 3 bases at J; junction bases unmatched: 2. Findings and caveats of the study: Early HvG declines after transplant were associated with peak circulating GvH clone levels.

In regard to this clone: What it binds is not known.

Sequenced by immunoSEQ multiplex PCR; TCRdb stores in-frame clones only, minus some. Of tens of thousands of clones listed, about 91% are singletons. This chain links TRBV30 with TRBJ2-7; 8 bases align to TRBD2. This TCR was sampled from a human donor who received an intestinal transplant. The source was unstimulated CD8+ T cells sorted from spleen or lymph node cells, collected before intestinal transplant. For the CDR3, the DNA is TGTGCCTGGAGTGCCGGGGGGGGCTACGAGCAGTACTTC. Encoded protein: CAWSAGGGYEQYF.